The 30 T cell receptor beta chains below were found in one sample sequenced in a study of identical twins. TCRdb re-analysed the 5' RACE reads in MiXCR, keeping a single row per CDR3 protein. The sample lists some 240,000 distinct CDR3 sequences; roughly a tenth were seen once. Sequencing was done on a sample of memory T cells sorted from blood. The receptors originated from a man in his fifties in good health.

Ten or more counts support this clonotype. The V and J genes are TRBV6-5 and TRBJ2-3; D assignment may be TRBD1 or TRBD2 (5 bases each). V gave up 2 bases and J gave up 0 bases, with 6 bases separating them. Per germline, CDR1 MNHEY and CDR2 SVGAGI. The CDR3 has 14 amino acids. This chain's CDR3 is CASSYRDSTDTQYF. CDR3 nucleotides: TGTGCCAGCAGTTACCGGGACAGCACAGATACGCAGTATTTT.

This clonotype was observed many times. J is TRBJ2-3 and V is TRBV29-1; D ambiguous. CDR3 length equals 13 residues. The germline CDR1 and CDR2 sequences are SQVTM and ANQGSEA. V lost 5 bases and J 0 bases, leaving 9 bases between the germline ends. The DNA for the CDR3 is TGCAGCGTTCTCACTTTTAGCACAGATACGCAGTATTTT. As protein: CSVLTFSTDTQYF.

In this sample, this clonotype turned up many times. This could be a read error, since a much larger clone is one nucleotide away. In DNA form, the CDR3 reads TGTGCCAGCAGTTTGGAACTAGCGGGAGTCTACGAGCAGTACTTC. Its translation is CASSLELAGVYEQYF. The gene calls are TRBV28 and TRBJ2-7, with 11 bases identical to TRBD2. The CDR3 extends over 15 amino acids. CDR1 MDHEN and CDR2 SYDVKM come from the germline V gene. With V trimmed by 3 bases and J by 3 bases, 4 bases remained unmatched.

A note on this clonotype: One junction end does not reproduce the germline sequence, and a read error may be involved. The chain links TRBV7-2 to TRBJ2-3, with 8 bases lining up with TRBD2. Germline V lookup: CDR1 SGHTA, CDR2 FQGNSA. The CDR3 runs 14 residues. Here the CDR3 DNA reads TGTGCCAGCAGCCAATCCTTCTCGCGGGGGGCCGGAGTATTT. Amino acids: CASSQSFSRGAGVF.

CDR3 sequence: CASSPGPYTGELFF. The CDR3 DNA reads TGTGCCAGCAGCCCGGGGCCTTACACCGGGGAGCTGTTTTTT. The V call is TRBV7-8, the J call TRBJ2-2, with D perhaps being TRBD1 or TRBD2 (5 bases each). Germline-derived CDR1 and CDR2 are SGHVS and FQNEAQ. The V gene lost 5 bases and the J gene lost 3 bases, with 10 bases spanning the gap. The CDR3 contains 14 residues.

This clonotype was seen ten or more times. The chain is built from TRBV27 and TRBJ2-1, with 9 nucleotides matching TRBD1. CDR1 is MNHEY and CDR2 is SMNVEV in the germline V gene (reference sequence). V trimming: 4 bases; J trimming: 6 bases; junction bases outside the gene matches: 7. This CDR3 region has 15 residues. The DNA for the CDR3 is TGTGCCAGCAGTTGGAACAGGGGGCGCATCAATGAGCAGTTCTTC. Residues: CASSWNRGRINEQFF.

For the CDR3, the DNA is TGTGCCAGCAGCCCGGGGACGATCTCTGGAAACACCATATATTTT. It translates to CASSPGTISGNTIYF. The chain links TRBV5-6 to TRBJ1-3; perhaps TRBD1 as D (5 bases). The CDR3 is 15 residues long. V was cut by 4 bases and J by 0 bases, with 11 bases left in between. Looked up from germline, CDR1 is SGHDT and CDR2 is YYEEEE.

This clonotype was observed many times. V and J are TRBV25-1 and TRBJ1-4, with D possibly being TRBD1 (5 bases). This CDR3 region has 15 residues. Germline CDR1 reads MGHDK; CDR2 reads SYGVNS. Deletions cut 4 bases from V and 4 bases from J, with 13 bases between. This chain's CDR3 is CASSVPGRDNEKLFF. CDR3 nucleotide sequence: TGTGCCAGCAGTGTCCCGGGACGGGATAATGAAAAACTGTTTTTT.

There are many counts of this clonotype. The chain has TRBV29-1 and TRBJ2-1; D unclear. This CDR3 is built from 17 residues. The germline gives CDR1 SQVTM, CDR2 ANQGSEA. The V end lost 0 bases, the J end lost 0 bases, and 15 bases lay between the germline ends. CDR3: CSVEDWRSPSSYNEQFF. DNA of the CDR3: TGCAGCGTTGAAGATTGGCGGTCCCCGAGCTCCTACAATGAGCAGTTCTTC.

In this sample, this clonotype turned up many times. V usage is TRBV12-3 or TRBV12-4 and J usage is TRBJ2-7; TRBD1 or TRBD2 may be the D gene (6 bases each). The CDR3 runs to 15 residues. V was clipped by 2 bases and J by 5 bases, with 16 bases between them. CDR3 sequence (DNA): TGTGCCAGCAGTTTAATGGGGGGCAGGGTTGACGAGCAGTACTTC. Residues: CASSLMGGRVDEQYF.

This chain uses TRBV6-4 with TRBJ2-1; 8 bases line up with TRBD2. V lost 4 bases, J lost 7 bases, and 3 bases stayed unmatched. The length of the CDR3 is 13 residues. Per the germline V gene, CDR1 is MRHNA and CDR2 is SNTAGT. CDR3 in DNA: TGTGCCAGCAGTGTGATAGCGGGAAATGAGCAGTTCTTC. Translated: CASSVIAGNEQFF.

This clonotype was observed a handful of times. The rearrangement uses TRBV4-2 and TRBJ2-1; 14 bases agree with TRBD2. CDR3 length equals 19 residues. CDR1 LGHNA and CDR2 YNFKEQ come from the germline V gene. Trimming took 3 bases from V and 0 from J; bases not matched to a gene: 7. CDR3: CASSQMTSGGVSSYNEQFF. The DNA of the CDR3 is TGTGCCAGCAGCCAGATGACTAGCGGGGGGGTGAGCTCCTACAATGAGCAGTTCTTC.

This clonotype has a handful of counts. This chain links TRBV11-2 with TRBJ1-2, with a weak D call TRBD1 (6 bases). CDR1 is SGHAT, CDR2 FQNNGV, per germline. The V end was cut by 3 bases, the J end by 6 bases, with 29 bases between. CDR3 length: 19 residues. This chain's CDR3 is CASSFSGRVGGALEDGYTF. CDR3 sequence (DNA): TGTGCCAGCAGCTTTTCGGGTCGTGTCGGGGGCGCCCTGGAGGATGGCTACACCTTC.

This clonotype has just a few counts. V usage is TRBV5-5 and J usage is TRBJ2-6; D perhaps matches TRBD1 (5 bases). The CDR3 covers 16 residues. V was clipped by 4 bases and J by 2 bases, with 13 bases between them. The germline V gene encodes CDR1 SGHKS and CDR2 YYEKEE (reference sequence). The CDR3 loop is CASSRQQGAGANVLTF. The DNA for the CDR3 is TGTGCCAGCAGCAGACAGCAGGGTGCTGGGGCCAACGTCCTGACTTTC.

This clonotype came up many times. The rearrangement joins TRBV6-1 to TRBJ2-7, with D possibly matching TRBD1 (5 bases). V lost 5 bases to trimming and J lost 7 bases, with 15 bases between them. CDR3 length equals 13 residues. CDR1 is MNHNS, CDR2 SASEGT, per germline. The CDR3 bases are TGTGCCAGCAGTCTCGGCCAGGGTAAGGAGCAGTACTTC. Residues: CASSLGQGKEQYF.

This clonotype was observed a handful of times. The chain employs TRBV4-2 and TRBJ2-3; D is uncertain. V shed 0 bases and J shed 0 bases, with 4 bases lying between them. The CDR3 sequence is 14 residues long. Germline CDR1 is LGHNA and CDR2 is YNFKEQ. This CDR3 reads CASSQERSTDTQYF. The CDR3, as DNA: TGTGCCAGCAGCCAAGAGAGGAGCACAGATACGCAGTATTTT.

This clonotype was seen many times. As DNA, the CDR3 is TGTGCCAGCAGTTTACGGGGTGACTATGGCTACACCTTC. Translated: CASSLRGDYGYTF. The chain links TRBV12-3 or TRBV12-4 to TRBJ1-2; D is unclear. This CDR3 has 13 residues. V lost 2 bases and J lost 3, with 7 bases in between.

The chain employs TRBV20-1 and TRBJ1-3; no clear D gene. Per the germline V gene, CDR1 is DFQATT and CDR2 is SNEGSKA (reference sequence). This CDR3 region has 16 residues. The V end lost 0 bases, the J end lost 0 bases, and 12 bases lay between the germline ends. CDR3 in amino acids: CSARDPRPSSGNTIYF. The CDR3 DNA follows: TGCAGTGCTAGAGATCCCCGACCGTCCTCTGGAAACACCATATATTTT.

The CDR3 nucleotides are TGTGCCATCAGTGAGACAGGGATGGGACGCACAGATACGCAGTATTTT. Encoded protein: CAISETGMGRTDTQYF. This sequence joins TRBV10-3 and TRBJ2-3, with a weak D call TRBD1 (6 bases). The V end was cut by 2 bases, the J end by 1 base, with 13 bases between. The germline CDR1 and CDR2 sequences are ENHRY and SYGVKD. There are 16 residues in the CDR3.

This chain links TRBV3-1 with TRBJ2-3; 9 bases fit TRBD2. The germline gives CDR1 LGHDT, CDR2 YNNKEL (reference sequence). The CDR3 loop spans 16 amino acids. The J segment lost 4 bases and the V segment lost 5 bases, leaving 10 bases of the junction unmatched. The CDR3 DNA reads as TGTGCCAGCAGCTCGATGGGAGCGGGGGGCTCAGATACGCAGTATTTT. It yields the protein CASSSMGAGGSDTQYF.

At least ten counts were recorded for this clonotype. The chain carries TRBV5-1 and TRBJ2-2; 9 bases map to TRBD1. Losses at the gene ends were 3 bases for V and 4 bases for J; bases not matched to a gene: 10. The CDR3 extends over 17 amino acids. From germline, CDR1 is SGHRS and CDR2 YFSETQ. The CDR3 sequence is CASSWGQGKIGTGELFF. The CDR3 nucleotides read TGCGCCAGCAGCTGGGGACAGGGAAAAATTGGCACCGGGGAGCTGTTTTTT.

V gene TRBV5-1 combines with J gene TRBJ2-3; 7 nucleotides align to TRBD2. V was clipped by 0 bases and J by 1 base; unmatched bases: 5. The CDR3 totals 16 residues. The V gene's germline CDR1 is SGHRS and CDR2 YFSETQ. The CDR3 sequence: CASSLAGRGGTDTQYF. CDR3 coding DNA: TGCGCCAGCAGCTTGGCCGGCCGGGGGGGCACAGATACGCAGTATTTT. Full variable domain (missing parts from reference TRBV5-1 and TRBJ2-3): KAGVTQTPRYLIKTRGQQVTLSCSPISGHRSVSWYQQTPGQGLQFLFEYFSETQRNKGNFPGRFSGRQFSNSRSEMNVSTLELGDSALYLCASSLAGRGGTDTQYFGPGTRLTVL.

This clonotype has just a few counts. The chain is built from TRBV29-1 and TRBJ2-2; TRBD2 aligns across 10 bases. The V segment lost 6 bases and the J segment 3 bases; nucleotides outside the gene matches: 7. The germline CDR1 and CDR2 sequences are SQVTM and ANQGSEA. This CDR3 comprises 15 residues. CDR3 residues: CSVGSGRIDTGELFF. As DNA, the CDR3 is TGCAGCGTGGGTAGCGGGAGGATCGACACCGGGGAGCTGTTTTTT.

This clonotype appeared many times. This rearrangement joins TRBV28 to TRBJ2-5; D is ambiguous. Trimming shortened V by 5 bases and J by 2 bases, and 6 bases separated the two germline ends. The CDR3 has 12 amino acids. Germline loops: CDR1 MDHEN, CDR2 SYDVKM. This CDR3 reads CASSDSQETQYF. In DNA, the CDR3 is TGTGCCAGCAGTGACTCGCAAGAGACCCAGTACTTC.

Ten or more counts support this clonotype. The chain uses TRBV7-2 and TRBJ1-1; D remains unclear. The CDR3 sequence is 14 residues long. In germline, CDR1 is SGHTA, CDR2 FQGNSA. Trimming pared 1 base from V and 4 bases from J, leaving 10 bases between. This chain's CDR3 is CASSLVAWGTEAFF. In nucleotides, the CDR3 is TGTGCCAGCAGCTTAGTGGCCTGGGGCACTGAAGCTTTCTTT. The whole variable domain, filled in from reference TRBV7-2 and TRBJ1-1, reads GAGVSQSPSNKVTEKGKDVELRCDPISGHTALYWYRQSLGQGLEFLIYFQGNSAPDKSGLPSDRFSAERTGGSVSTLTIQRTQQEDSAVYLCASSLVAWGTEAFFGQGTRLTVV.

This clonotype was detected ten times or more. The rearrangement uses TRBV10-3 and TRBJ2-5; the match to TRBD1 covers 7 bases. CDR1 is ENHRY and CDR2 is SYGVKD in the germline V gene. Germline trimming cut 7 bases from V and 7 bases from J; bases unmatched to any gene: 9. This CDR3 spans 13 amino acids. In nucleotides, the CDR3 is TGTGCCATCAAGGATACAGGGGTTGGGACCCAGTACTTC. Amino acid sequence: CAIKDTGVGTQYF.

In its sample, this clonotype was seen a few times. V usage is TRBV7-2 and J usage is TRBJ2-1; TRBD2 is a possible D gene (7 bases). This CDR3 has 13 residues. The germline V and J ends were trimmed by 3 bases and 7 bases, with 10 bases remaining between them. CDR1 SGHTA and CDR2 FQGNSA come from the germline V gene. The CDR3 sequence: CASSFRGGNEQFF. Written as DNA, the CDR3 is TGTGCCAGCAGCTTCAGGGGAGGGAATGAGCAGTTCTTC.

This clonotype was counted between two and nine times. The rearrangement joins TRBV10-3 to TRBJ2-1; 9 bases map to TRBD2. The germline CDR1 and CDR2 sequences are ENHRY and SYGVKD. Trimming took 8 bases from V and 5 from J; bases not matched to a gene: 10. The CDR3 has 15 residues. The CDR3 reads CAIPLGGGAHNEQFF. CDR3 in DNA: TGTGCCATCCCTCTGGGCGGGGGGGCCCACAATGAGCAGTTCTTC.

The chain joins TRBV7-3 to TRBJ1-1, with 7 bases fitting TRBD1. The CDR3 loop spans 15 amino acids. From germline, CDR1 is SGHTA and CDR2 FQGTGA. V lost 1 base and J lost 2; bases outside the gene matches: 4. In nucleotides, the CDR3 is TGTGCCAGCAGCTTAAGTGGAGGGGGCAACACTGAAGCTTTCTTT. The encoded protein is CASSLSGGGNTEAFF.

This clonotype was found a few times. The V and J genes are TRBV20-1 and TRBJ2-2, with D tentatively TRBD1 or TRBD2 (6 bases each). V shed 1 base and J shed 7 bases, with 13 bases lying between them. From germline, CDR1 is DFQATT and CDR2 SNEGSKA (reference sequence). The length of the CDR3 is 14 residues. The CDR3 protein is CSARVEGEVGELFF. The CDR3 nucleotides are TGCAGTGCTAGAGTTGAGGGGGAGGTCGGGGAGCTGTTTTTT.